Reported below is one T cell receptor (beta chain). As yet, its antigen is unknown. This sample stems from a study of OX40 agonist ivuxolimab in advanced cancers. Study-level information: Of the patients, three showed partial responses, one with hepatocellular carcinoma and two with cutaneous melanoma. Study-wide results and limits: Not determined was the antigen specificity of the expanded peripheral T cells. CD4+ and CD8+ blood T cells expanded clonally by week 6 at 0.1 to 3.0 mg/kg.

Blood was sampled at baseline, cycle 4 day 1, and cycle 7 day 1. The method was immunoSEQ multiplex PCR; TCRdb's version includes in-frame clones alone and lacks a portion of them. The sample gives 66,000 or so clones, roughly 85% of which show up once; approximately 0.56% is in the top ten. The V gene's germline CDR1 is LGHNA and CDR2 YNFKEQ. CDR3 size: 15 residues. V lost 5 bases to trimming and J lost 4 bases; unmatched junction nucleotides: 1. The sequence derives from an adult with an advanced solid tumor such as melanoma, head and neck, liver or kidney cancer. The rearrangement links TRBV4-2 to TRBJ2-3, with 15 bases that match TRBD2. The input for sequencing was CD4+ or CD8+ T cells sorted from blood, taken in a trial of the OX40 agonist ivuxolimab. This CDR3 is CASSGLAGGPDTQYF. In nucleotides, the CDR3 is TGTGCCAGCAGCGGACTAGCGGGAGGGCCAGATACGCAGTATTTT.